Listed below are T cell receptor beta chains from one sample, sequenced in a study of cytomegalovirus exposure and HLA in healthy donors. The method was immunoSEQ multiplex PCR; TCRdb's version includes in-frame clones alone and lacks a portion of them. This table has roughly 100,000 clones, around four fifths appearing once. Sequencing input: PBMCs. The receptors here all came from a woman aged 40 to 50 in good health and CMV-seronegative. The CDR3 runs from the conserved cysteine through the conserved F or W. Fields, in order: J gene, D gene, clone size, V gene, CDR3 DNA, CDR3 protein. A D gene is named only where the DNA matches it firmly. Part of the rows lack a size; the others show once, few, many or a class for expanded clones.

J: TRBJ1-1; D: .; size: .; V: TRBV5-4; DNA: TGTGCCAGCAGCCACGACAGTGACACTGAAGCTTTCTTT; CDR3: CASSHDSDTEAFF
J: TRBJ2-7; D: .; size: once; V: TRBV7-6; DNA: TGTGCCAGCAGCCATACTGACTACGAGCAGTACTTC; CDR3: CASSHTDYEQYF
J: TRBJ1-1; D: .; size: once; V: TRBV7-8; DNA: TGTGCCAGCAGCTTACACTTGCCAGGGCAGGTTGTGACTGAAGCTTTCTTT; CDR3: CASSLHLPGQVVTEAFF
J: TRBJ1-6; D: .; size: .; V: TRBV6-5; DNA: TGTGCCAGCAGTTTTTCTACAGGCGATAATTCACCCCTCCACTTT; CDR3: CASSFSTGDNSPLHF
J: TRBJ1-1; D: .; size: .; V: TRBV19; DNA: TGTGCCAGTAGTATAGTTGCAGGAGGCCACACTGAAGCTTTCTTT; CDR3: CASSIVAGGHTEAFF
J: TRBJ2-3; D: .; size: few; V: TRBV7-2; DNA: TGTGCCAGCAGCGCCACAAAAAGCACAGATACGCAGTATTTT; CDR3: CASSATKSTDTQYF
J: TRBJ1-2; D: .; size: .; V: TRBV6-1; DNA: TGTGCCAGCAGTGCACCCGGACAGCCGTACTATGGCTACACCTTC; CDR3: CASSAPGQPYYGYTF
J: TRBJ2-7; D: TRBD2; size: .; V: TRBV27; DNA: TGTGCCAGCAGTTTTATGGTGGGAGGGCCCAACTACTTC; CDR3: CASSFMVGGPNYF
J: TRBJ1-2; D: .; size: .; V: TRBV5-1; DNA: TGCGCCAGCAGTTCAGGACAATTAAGCTATGGCTACACCTTC; CDR3: CASSSGQLSYGYTF
J: TRBJ2-3; D: TRBD2; size: .; V: TRBV5-1; DNA: TGCGCCAGCAGCTTGGGTCTAGCGGGGGCCACAGATACGCAGTATTTT; CDR3: CASSLGLAGATDTQYF
J: TRBJ2-5; D: .; size: .; V: TRBV6-1; DNA: TGTGCCAGCATAAGGGGAGGAGGACTTAAAGAGACCCAGTACTTC; CDR3: CASIRGGGLKETQYF
J: TRBJ2-5; D: TRBD1; size: .; V: TRBV4-1; DNA: TGCGCCAGCAGCCGCCGACCTCAGGGACAGGGTTCGGAGACCCAGTACTTC; CDR3: CASSRRPQGQGSETQYF
J: TRBJ2-7; D: TRBD1; size: .; V: TRBV19; DNA: TGTGCCAGTGTCTATGGTAGGGGGAACAGGGGCGCCTACGAGCAGTACTTC; CDR3: CASVYGRGNRGAYEQYF
J: TRBJ2-5; D: TRBD2; size: few; V: TRBV6-5; DNA: TGTGCCAGCAGACAGCGGGGGACGGAGACCCAGTACTTC; CDR3: CASRQRGTETQYF
J: TRBJ1-2; D: .; size: .; V: TRBV19; DNA: TGTGCCAGTAGCGGAGTCTATGGCTACACCTTC; CDR3: CASSGVYGYTF
J: TRBJ1-1; D: .; size: .; V: TRBV7-2; DNA: TGTGCCAGCAGCTTAGCGCTTCAGGGGAACACTGAATCTTTCTTT; CDR3: CASSLALQGNTESFF
J: TRBJ2-1; D: .; size: few; V: TRBV20-1; DNA: TGCAGTGCTGATGGCCCGCAGCAGTTCTTC; CDR3: CSADGPQQFF
J: TRBJ1-1; D: TRBD1; size: once; V: TRBV11-2; DNA: TGTGCCAGCAGCTTAGATCGGGGACAGACGGCTTTCTTT; CDR3: CASSLDRGQTAFF
J: TRBJ2-1; D: .; size: .; V: TRBV10-3; DNA: TGTGCCAGCAGTGAGTACCAGGGGGGCAATGAGCAGTTCTTC; CDR3: CASSEYQGGNEQFF
J: TRBJ1-4; D: .; size: .; V: TRBV7-9; DNA: TGTGCCAGCAGCCCAGTTAGGGGAGGGGAAAAACTGTTTTTT; CDR3: CASSPVRGGEKLFF
J: TRBJ1-2; D: .; size: .; V: TRBV5-1; DNA: TGCGCCAGCCACTCTCGCCCCAACTCGGGGGAGGGCTACACCTTC; CDR3: CASHSRPNSGEGYTF
J: TRBJ2-5; D: TRBD2; size: .; V: TRBV5-1; DNA: TGCGCCAGCAGCTTGAGCGGGGGGGAAGAGACCCAGTACTTC; CDR3: CASSLSGGEETQYF
J: TRBJ2-7; D: TRBD1; size: .; V: TRBV18; DNA: TGTGCCAGCTCACCAGAGACAGGGGGCCTATACGAGCAGTACTTC; CDR3: CASSPETGGLYEQYF
J: TRBJ2-5; D: TRBD2; size: .; V: TRBV5-4; DNA: TGTGCCAGCAGCCATCAACGAGGGGCTAGCGGGGGGGAAGAGACCCAGTACTTC; CDR3: CASSHQRGASGGEETQYF
J: TRBJ1-3; D: .; size: .; V: TRBV18; DNA: TGTGCCAGCTCGGACTACAGAATTAGACAGCCCTCCTCTGGAAACACCATATATTTT; CDR3: CASSDYRIRQPSSGNTIYF
J: TRBJ2-4; D: .; size: few; V: TRBV5-6; DNA: TGTGCCAGCAGCTTGGGACTTAGAAAAAACATTCAGTACTTC; CDR3: CASSLGLRKNIQYF
J: TRBJ2-4; D: TRBD1; size: .; V: TRBV5-5; DNA: TGTGCCAGCAGCTTGGGACAGGGGTTCGCCAAGAACATTCAGTACTTC; CDR3: CASSLGQGFAKNIQYF
J: TRBJ1-1; D: TRBD1; size: .; V: TRBV4-2; DNA: TGTGCCAGCAGCCAAGATACCGTGACAGGGACCACTGAAGCTTTCTTT; CDR3: CASSQDTVTGTTEAFF
J: TRBJ2-7; D: TRBD2; size: .; V: TRBV2; DNA: TGTGCCATGGAGACTAGCGGGGGCTCCTACGAGCAGTACTTC; CDR3: CAMETSGGSYEQYF
J: TRBJ1-4; D: .; size: .; V: TRBV29-1; DNA: TGCAGCGTTAAGGCAGGATATGAAAAACTGTTTTTT; CDR3: CSVKAGYEKLFF
J: TRBJ2-7; D: TRBD1; size: once; V: TRBV25-1; DNA: TGTGCCAGCGCCTCCCTCCACGGGACAGGGGACTACGAGCAGTACTTC; CDR3: CASASLHGTGDYEQYF
J: TRBJ1-6; D: .; size: .; V: TRBV4-3; DNA: TGCGCCAGCAGCCAGACATCACGGGGTCTTGGCTCCTATAATTCACCCCTCCACTTT; CDR3: CASSQTSRGLGSYNSPLHF
J: TRBJ1-4; D: .; size: .; V: TRBV5-5; DNA: TGTGCCAGCAGCTCACAACAGGGTAATTGGGAAAAACTGTTTTTT; CDR3: CASSSQQGNWEKLFF
J: TRBJ2-1; D: .; size: .; V: TRBV2; DNA: TGTGCCAGCAGTGAATCCGATGAGCAGTTCTTC; CDR3: CASSESDEQFF
J: TRBJ2-1; D: .; size: few; V: TRBV6-5; DNA: TGTGCCAGCAGTTACCGCCAGGGCTTGGAGAATGAGCAGTTCTTC; CDR3: CASSYRQGLENEQFF
J: TRBJ1-5; D: TRBD1; size: .; V: TRBV29-1; DNA: TGCAGCGTCGGGACAGGGAACAATCAGCCCCAGCATTTT; CDR3: CSVGTGNNQPQHF
J: TRBJ2-1; D: .; size: .; V: TRBV4-1; DNA: TGCGCCAGCAGCCAAGAGCGGGGTCTGGCGAATGAGCAGTTCTTC; CDR3: CASSQERGLANEQFF